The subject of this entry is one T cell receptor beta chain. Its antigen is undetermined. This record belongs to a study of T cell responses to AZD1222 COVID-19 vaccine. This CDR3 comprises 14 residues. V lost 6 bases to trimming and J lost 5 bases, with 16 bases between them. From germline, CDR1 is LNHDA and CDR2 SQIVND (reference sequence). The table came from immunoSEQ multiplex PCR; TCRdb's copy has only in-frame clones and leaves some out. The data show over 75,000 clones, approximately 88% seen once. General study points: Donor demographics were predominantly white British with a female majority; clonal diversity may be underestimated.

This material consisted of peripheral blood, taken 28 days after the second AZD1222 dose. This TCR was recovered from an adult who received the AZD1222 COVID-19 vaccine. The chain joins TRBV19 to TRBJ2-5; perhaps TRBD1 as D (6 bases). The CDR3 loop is CASRTAHRGETQYF. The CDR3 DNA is TGTGCCAGTAGAACGGCCCATAGGGGGGAGACCCAGTACTTC.